The following is a TCR beta chain sequence with its context. This sample was taken from a study of blood T cell repertoires in COVID-19. Looked up from germline, CDR1 is MNHEY and CDR2 is SMNVEV (reference sequence). With 6 bases clipped from V and 5 bases from J, the junction kept 12 bases outside the gene matches. The CDR3 sequence is 15 residues long. The table came from immunoSEQ multiplex PCR; TCRdb's copy has only in-frame clones and leaves some out. The data contain approximately 140,000 clones, around 79% of them seen just once; the ten biggest clones take up about 3.6%. The origin of this receptor is a man between 60 and 75 years old with acute or convalescent COVID-19. The chain links TRBV27 to TRBJ2-5; 7 bases align to TRBD1. The specimen was peripheral blood. The CDR3 DNA reads as TGTGCCAGCAGAAGGGGGACAGCTTTCGTTGAGACCCAGTACTTC. Protein product: CASRRGTAFVETQYF.